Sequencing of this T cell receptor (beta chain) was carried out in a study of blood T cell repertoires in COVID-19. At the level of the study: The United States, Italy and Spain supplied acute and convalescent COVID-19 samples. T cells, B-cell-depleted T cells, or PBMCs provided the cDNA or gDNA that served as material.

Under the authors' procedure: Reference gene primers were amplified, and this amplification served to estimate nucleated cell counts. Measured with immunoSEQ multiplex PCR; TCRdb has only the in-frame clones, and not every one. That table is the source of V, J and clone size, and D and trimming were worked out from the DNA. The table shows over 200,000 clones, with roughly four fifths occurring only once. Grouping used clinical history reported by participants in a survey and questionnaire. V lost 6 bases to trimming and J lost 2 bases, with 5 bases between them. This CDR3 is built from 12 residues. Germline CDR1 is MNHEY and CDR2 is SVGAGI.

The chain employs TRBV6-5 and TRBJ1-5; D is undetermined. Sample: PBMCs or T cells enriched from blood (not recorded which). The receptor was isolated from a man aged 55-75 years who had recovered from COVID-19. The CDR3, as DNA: TGTGCCAGCAGGTCGGGCAATCAGCCCCAGCATTTT. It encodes CASRSGNQPQHF.